This TCR beta chain was retrieved from a study of HIV-infected children after antiretroviral therapy interruption. Across the study: Samples from the continuous-treatment group were taken at weeks 0, 48 and 150.

Treatment defined: PENTA 11 planned treatment interruption arm or continuous ART arm. Naive CD4+ CD45RA+ CD45RO- T cells were FACS-sorted from thawed PBMCs. At least ten counts were recorded for this clonotype. What it binds is not known. Unique molecular identifiers were included in an RNA-based 3' RACE TCR library. MiXCR, applied by TCRdb to the 3' RACE reads, yields one record per CDR3 protein. This table holds some 90,000 distinct CDR3 sequences, around 6.9% found once. Germline assignment: CDR1 KGHSH and CDR2 LQKENI. Trimming removed 0 bases from V and 6 bases from J, with 6 bases in between. There are 13 residues in the CDR3. Study observations and caveats: Naive CD4+ Gini coefficient rose by interruption end, suggesting clonal expansion.

The TCR sequence derives from a pool of human donors with HIV. The chain is built from TRBV18 and TRBJ2-1; no reliable D call. This sample comprised CD45RA+ CD4+ T cells from PBMCs, pooled from several time points, obtained from a donor given antiretroviral therapy, either interrupted or continuous. Sample subset: naive CD4+ CD45RA+ CD45RO- T cells. As DNA, the CDR3 is TGTGCCAGCTCACCACCTAGCCGCAATGAGCAGTTCTTC. Residues: CASSPPSRNEQFF.